Given below is one T cell receptor (beta chain) in context. Using immunoSEQ multiplex PCR, the repertoire was profiled, and TCRdb retains in-frame clones only, with some absent. This table has some 220,000 clones, approximately 84% appearing once. Trimming took off 4 bases at V and 8 bases at J, with 17 bases between the two ends. Germline V CDR1 and CDR2: MGHRA, YSYEKL. This CDR3 contains 14 residues. This sample stems from a study of blood T cell repertoires in COVID-19. The sequenced sample was peripheral blood. The rearrangement joins TRBV4-1 to TRBJ1-2, with D perhaps TRBD1 (6 bases). The clonotype was recovered from a man between 50 and 59 years old with acute or convalescent COVID-19. The DNA for the CDR3 is TGCGCCAGCAGCCGAGGAGGGGGGGCCTCCGGCTACACCTTC. It yields the protein CASSRGGGASGYTF.